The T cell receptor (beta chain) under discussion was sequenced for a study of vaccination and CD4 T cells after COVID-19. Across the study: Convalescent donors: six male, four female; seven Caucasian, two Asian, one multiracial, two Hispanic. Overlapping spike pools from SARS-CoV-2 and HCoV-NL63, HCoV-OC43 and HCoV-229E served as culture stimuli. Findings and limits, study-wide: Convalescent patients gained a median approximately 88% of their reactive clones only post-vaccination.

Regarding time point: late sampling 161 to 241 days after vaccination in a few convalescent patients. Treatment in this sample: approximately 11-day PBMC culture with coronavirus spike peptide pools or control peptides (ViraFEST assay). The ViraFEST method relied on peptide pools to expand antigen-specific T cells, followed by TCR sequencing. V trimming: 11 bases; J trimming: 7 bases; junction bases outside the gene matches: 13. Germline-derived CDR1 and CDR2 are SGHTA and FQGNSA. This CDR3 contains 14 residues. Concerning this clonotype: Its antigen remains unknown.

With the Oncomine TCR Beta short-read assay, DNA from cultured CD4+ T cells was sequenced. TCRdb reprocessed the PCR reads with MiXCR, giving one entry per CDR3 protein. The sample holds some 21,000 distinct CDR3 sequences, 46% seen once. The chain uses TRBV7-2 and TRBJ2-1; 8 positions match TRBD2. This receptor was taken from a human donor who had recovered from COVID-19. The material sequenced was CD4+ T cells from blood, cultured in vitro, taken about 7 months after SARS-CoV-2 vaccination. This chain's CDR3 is CASSGGLFRNEQFF. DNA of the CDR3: TGTGCCTCAAGCGGGGGCCTCTTTAGGAATGAGCAGTTCTTC.